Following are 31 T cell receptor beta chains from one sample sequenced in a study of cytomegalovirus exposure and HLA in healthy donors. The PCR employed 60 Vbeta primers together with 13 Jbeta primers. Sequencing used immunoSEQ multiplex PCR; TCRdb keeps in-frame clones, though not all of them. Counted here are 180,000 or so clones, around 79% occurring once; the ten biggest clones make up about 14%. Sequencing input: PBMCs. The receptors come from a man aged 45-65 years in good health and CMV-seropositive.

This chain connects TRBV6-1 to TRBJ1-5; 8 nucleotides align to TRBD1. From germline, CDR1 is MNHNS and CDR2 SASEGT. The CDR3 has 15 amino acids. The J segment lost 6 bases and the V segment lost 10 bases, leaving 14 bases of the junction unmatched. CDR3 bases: TGTGCCACTCCCAAGTTGGACAGGGATAGTCAGCCCCAGCATTTT. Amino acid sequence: CATPKLDRDSQPQHF.

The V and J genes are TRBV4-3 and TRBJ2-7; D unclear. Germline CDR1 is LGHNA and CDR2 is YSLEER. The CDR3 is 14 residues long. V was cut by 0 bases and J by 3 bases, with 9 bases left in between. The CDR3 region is CASSQDAGIYEQYF. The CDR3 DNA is TGCGCCAGCAGCCAAGATGCAGGAATCTACGAGCAGTACTTC.

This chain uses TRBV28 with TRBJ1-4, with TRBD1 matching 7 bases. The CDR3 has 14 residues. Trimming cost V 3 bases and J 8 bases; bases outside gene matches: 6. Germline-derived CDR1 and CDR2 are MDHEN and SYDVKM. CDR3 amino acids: CASSFGAGGEKLFF. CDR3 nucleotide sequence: TGTGCCAGCAGTTTCGGGGCAGGGGGAGAAAAACTGTTTTTT.

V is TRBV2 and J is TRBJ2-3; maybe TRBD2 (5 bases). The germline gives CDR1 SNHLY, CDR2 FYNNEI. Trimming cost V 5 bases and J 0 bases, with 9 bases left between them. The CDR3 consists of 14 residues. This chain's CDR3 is CASSTRGSTDTQYF. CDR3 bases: TGTGCCAGCAGTACCCGGGGAAGCACAGATACGCAGTATTTT.

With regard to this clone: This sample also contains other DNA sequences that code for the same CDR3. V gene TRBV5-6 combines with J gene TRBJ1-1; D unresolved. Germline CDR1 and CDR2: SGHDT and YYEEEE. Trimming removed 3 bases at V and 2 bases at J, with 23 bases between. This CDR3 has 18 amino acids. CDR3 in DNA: TGTGCCAGCAGCTCATTGATGGTGGCGGGGTTGCGAAACACTGAAGCTTTCTTT. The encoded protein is CASSSLMVAGLRNTEAFF.

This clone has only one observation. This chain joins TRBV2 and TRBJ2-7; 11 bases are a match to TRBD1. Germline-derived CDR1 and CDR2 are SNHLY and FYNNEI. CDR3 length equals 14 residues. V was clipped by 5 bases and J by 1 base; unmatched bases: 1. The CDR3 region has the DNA TGTGCCAGCAGTCGGGACAGGGGGTCCTACGAGCAGTACGTC. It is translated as CASSRDRGSYEQYV.

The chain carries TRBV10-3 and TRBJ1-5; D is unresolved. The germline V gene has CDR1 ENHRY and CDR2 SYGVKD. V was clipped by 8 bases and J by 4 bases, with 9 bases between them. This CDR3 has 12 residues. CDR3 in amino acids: CAIQAPNQPQHF. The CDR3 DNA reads TGTGCCATCCAGGCCCCAAATCAGCCCCAGCATTTT.

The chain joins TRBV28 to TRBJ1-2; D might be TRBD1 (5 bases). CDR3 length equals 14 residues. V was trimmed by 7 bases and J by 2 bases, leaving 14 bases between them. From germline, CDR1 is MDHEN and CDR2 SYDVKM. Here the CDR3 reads CASTGLRGNYGYTF. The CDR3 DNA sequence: TGTGCCAGCACCGGGTTGCGGGGGAACTATGGCTACACCTTC.

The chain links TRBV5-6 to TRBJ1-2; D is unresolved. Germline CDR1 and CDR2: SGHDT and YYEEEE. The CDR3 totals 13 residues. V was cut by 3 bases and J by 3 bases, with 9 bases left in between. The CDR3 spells CASSSWAHYGYTF. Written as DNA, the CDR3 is TGTGCCAGCAGCTCATGGGCCCACTATGGCTACACCTTC.

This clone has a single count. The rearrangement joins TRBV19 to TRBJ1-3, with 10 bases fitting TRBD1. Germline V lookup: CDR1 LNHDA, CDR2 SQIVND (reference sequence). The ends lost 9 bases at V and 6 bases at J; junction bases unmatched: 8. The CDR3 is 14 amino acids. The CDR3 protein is CASSRDRGENTIYF. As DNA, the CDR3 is TGTGCCAGCAGCCGGGACAGGGGAGAAAACACCATATATTTT.

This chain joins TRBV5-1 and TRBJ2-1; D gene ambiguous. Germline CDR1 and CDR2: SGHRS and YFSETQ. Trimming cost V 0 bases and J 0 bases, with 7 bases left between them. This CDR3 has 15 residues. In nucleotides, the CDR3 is TGCGCCAGCAGCTTGGAACTGAGCTCCTACAATGAGCAGTTCTTC. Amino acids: CASSLELSSYNEQFF.

In DNA form, the CDR3 reads TGTGCCAGCAGTGCTGGGACAGGGCGAGGGTTAGGTGAAAAACTGTTTTTT. Encoded protein: CASSAGTGRGLGEKLFF. V gene TRBV28 combines with J gene TRBJ1-4; 9 bases fit TRBD1. V shed 5 bases and J 7 bases; nucleotides not matched to a gene: 14. Per germline, CDR1 MDHEN and CDR2 SYDVKM. The CDR3 totals 17 residues.

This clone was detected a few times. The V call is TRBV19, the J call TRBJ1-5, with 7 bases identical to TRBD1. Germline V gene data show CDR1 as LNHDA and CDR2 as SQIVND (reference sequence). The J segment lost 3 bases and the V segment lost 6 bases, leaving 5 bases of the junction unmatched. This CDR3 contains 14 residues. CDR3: CASRTDRFNQPQHF. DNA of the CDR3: TGTGCCAGTAGGACGGACAGGTTCAATCAGCCCCAGCATTTT.

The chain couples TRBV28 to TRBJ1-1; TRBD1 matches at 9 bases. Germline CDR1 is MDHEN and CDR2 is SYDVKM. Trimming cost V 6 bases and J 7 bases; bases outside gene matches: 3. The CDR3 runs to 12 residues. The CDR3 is CASRGQGVEAFF. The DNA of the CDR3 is TGTGCCAGCAGGGGACAGGGAGTTGAAGCTTTCTTT.

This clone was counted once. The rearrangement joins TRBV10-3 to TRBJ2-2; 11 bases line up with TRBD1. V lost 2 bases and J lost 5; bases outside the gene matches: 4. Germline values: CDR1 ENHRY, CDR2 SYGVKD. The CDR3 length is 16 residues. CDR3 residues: CAISEPGTGGTGELFF. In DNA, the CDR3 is TGTGCCATCAGTGAGCCCGGGACAGGGGGGACCGGGGAGCTGTTTTTT.

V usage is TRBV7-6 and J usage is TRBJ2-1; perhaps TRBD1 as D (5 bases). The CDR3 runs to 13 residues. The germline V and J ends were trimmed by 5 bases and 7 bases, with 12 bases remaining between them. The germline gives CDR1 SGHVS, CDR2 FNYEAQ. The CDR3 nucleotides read TGTGCCAGCAGCGGGGCAGGGAAGAATGAGCAGTTCTTC. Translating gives CASSGAGKNEQFF.

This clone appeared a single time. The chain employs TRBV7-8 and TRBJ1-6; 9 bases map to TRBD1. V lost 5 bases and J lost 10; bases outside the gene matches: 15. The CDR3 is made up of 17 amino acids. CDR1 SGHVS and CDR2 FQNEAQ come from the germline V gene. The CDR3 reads CASSRRLERTGESPLHF. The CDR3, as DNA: TGTGCCAGCAGCCGTCGACTAGAACGGACAGGGGAATCACCCCTCCACTTT.

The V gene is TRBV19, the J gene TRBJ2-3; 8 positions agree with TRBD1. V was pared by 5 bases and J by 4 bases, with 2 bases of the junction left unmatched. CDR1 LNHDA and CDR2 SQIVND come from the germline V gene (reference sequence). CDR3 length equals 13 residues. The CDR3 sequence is CASSRQGPDTQYF. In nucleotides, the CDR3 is TGTGCCAGTAGTCGACAGGGGCCAGATACGCAGTATTTT.

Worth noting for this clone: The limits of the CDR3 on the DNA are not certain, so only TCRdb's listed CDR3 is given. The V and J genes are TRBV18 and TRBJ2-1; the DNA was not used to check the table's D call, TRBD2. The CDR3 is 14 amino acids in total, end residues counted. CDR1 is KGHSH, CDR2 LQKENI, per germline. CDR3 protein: CASSPVGEGSIKFF.

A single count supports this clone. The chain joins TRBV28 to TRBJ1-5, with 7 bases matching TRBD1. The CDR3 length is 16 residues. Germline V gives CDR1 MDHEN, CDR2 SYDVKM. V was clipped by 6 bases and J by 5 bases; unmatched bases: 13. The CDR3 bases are TGTGCCAGCAGCCGAAGGGCAGGGGGTGGGTATCAGCCCCAGCATTTT. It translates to CASSRRAGGGYQPQHF.

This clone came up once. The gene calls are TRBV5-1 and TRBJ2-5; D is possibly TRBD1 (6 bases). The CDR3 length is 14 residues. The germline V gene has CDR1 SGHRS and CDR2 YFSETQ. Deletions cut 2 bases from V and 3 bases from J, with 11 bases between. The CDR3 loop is CASSFVAGEETQYF. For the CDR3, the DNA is TGCGCCAGCAGCTTTGTTGCAGGGGAAGAGACCCAGTACTTC. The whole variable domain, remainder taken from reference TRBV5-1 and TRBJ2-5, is KAGVTQTPRYLIKTRGQQVTLSCSPISGHRSVSWYQQTPGQGLQFLFEYFSETQRNKGNFPGRFSGRQFSNSRSEMNVSTLELGDSALYLCASSFVAGEETQYFGPGTRLLVL.

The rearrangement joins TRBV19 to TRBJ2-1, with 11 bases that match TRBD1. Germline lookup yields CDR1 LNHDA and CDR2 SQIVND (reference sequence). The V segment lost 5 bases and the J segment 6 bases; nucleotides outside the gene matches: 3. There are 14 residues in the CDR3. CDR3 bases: TGTGCCAGTAGTCAGGGACAGGGGGGCAATGAGCAGTTCTTC. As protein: CASSQGQGGNEQFF.

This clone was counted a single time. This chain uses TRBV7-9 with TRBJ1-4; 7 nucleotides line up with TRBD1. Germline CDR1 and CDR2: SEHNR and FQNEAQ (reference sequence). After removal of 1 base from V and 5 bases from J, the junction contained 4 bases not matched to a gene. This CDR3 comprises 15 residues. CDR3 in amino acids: CASSLGETGNEKLFF. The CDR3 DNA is TGTGCCAGCAGCTTAGGGGAGACAGGGAATGAAAAACTGTTTTTT.

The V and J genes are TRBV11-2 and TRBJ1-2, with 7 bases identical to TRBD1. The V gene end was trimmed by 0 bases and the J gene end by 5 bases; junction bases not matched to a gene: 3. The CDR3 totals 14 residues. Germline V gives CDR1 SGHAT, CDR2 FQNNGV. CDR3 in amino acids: CASSLEGGWYGYTF. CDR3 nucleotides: TGTGCCAGCAGCTTAGAAGGGGGCTGGTATGGCTACACCTTC. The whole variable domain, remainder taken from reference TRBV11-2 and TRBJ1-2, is EAGVAQSPRYKIIEKRQSVAFWCNPISGHATLYWYQQILGQGPKLLIQFQNNGVVDDSQLPKDRFSAERLKGVDSTLKIQPAKLEDSAVYLCASSLEGGWYGYTFGSGTRLTVV.

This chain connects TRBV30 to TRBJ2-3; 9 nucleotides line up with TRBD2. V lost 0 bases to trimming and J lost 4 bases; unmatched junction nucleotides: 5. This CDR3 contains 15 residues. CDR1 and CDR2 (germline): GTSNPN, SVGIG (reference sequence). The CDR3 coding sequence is TGTGCCTGGAGTGTTCTGACTAGCGGTGCAGATACGCAGTATTTT. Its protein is CAWSVLTSGADTQYF.

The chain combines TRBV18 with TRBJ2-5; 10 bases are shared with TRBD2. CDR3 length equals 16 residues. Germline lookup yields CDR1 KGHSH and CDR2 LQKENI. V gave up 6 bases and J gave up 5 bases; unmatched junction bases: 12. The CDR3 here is CASSTARSGGEETQYF. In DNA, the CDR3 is TGTGCCAGCTCGACGGCACGAAGCGGGGGGGAGGAGACCCAGTACTTC.

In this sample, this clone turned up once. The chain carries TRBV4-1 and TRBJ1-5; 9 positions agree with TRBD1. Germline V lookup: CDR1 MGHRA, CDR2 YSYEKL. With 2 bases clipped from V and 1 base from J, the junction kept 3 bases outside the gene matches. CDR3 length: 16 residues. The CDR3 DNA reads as TGCGCCAGCAGCCAAACCGGGACAGGGAGCAATCAGCCCCAGCATTTT. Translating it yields CASSQTGTGSNQPQHF.

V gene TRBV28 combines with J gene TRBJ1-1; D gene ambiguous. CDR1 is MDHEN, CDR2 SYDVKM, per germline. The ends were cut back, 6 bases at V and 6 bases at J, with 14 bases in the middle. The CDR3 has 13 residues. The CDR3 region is CASRPPNEPEAFF. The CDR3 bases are TGTGCCAGCAGACCCCCCAATGAGCCTGAAGCTTTCTTT.

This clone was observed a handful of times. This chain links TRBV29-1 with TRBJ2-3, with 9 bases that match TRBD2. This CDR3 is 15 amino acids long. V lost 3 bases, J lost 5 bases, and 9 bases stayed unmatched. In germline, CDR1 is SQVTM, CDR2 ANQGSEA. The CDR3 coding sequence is TGCAGCGTTGAGGGGCGGGGGGGCCCGGGAGATACGCAGTATTTT. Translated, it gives CSVEGRGGPGDTQYF.

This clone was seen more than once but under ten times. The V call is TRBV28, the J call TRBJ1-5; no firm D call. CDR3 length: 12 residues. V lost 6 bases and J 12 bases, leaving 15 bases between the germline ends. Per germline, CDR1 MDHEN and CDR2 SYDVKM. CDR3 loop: CASRPNAGGQHF. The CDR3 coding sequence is TGTGCCAGCAGGCCAAATGCGGGAGGCCAGCATTTT.

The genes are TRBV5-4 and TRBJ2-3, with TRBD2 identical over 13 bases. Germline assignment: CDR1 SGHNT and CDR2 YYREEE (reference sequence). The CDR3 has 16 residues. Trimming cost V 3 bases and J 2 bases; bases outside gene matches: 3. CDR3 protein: CASSSGLAGHTDTQYF. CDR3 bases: TGTGCCAGCAGCTCGGGACTAGCGGGACACACAGATACGCAGTATTTT. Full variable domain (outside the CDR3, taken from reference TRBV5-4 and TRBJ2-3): ETGVTQSPTHLIKTRGQQVTLRCSSQSGHNTVSWYQQALGQGPQFIFQYYREEENGRGNFPPRFSGLQFPNYSSELNVNALELDDSALYLCASSSGLAGHTDTQYFGPGTRLTVL.